This TCR beta chain was retrieved from a study of blood T cells in healthy people across ages. Study-level results: Both higher diversity and more naive CD4+ cells marked long-lived donors when set against aged donors.

This clonotype occurred a few times. Its antigen is undetermined. It was with a sample-barcoded 5' primer and a J-beta primer mix that a second PCR of roughly 7 to 12 cycles was run. TCRdb independently ran MiXCR on the 5' RACE reads; one entry per CDR3 protein. The sample lists roughly 900,000 distinct CDR3 sequences, 25% to 35% seen once, with roughly a sixth in the top ten. Each donor gave roughly 9.1 milliliters of peripheral blood. From germline, CDR1 is SNHLY and CDR2 FYNNEI. Trimming cost V 1 base and J 7 bases, with 10 bases left between them. The CDR3 is made up of 14 amino acids. This clonotype originated in a woman older than 75 in good health. The chain carries TRBV2 and TRBJ2-2; no reliable D call. The sample consisted of blood. This CDR3 is CASSEVRDSGELFF. The CDR3 DNA sequence: TGTGCCAGCAGTGAAGTTAGGGATAGCGGGGAGCTGTTTTTT.